This record covers a single T cell receptor beta chain. The data stem from a study of cytomegalovirus exposure and HLA in healthy donors. Primers for the PCR totalled 60 Vbeta and 13 Jbeta. TCRdb's copy holds only in-frame clones and misses some; the assay was immunoSEQ multiplex PCR. This table has under 80,000 clones, more than 70% appearing once. Trimming took 4 bases from V and 4 from J; bases not matched to a gene: 5. The CDR3 covers 16 residues. In germline, CDR1 is SGHTA, CDR2 FQGTGA. This clonotype was sampled from a man aged 50 or older in good health and CMV-seropositive. Sequenced: PBMCs. The chain is built from TRBV7-3 and TRBJ2-3, with 13 bases that match TRBD2. DNA of the CDR3: TGTGCCAGCAGCTCAGGGACTAGCGGGACCGCAGATACGCAGTATTTT. This gives the protein CASSSGTSGTADTQYF.